These 22 T cell receptor beta chains were all obtained from the same sample, sequenced in a study of identical twins (dated by TCRdb to the mid-2010s). Receptor amplification or capture employed 5' RACE. Sequencer: Illumina HiSeq 2000. Clones were called with MiXCR by TCRdb after fastp trimmed the public reads at Q25, and only in-frame beta chains were retained. Merged by CDR3 protein, the rows form single entries marked with the most common genes and DNA. The sample has roughly 290,000 distinct CDR3 sequences on record, 8% to 9% of them singletons. Of the sample, 2% to 2.5% falls within the top ten clones. These data also formed part of another study, on yellow fever vaccine responses in identical twins.

The sequenced material came from memory (CD45RO+) T cells sorted from blood. In light of the paper, this sample's cell subset or site label describes: CD45RO+ enriched T cells. All receptors derive from a woman between 18 and 29 years old in good health.

The chain couples TRBV29-1 to TRBJ1-4; D uncertain. CDR1 is SQVTM and CDR2 is ANQGSEA in the germline V gene. Trimming removed 4 bases at V and 5 bases at J, with 11 bases between. This CDR3 is built from 13 residues. This CDR3 reads CSVVSAGNEKLFF. The CDR3 DNA sequence: TGCAGCGTTGTTTCAGCAGGAAATGAAAAACTGTTTTTT.

Note on this clonotype: At one boundary the junction diverges from the germline segment, which might be a read error. The DNA for the CDR3 is TGTGCCAGCAGTGTCAGGAATTTCGGGGGGAACTATGGCTACTCCTTC. Translation: CASSVRNFGGNYGYSF. The rearrangement uses TRBV6-1 and TRBJ1-2; D is perhaps TRBD1 (5 bases). In germline, CDR1 is MNHNS, CDR2 SASEGT. The CDR3 has 16 amino acids.

There are many counts of this clonotype. This chain connects TRBV19 to TRBJ1-3; D gene uncertain. V was clipped by 9 bases and J by 3 bases, with 9 bases between them. Germline assignment: CDR1 LNHDA and CDR2 SQIVND (reference sequence). The CDR3 has 12 amino acids. The CDR3 DNA is TGTGCCAGCCGGGCCTTTGGAAACACCATATATTTT. Translated, it gives CASRAFGNTIYF.

This clonotype appeared a few times. J is TRBJ2-5 and V is TRBV5-5; 10 bases agree with TRBD2. The CDR3 is 15 amino acids. Germline V CDR1 and CDR2: SGHKS, YYEKEE (reference sequence). V gave up 4 bases and J gave up 5 bases; unmatched junction bases: 8. Here the CDR3 DNA reads TGTGCCAGCAGCCCGGAGCGGGGGGGCATGGAGACCCAGTACTTC. Amino acids: CASSPERGGMETQYF.

This clonotype was seen only a few times. The V call is TRBV10-3, the J call TRBJ1-3; 9 nucleotides align to TRBD1. With V trimmed by 6 bases and J by 1 base, 4 bases remained unmatched. Germline lookup yields CDR1 ENHRY and CDR2 SYGVKD. There are 15 residues in the CDR3. This CDR3 reads CAIRGTGKSGNTIYF. In DNA form, the CDR3 reads TGTGCCATCAGGGGGACAGGGAAGTCTGGAAACACCATATATTTT.

This clonotype has a count of ten or more. The V and J genes are TRBV10-3 and TRBJ1-6, with a possible D match to TRBD1 (6 bases). The V end lost 10 bases, the J end lost 5 bases, and 15 bases lay between the germline ends. The length of the CDR3 is 14 residues. Germline CDR1 reads ENHRY; CDR2 reads SYGVKD. This CDR3 is CATTQTGDNSPLHF. CDR3 in DNA: TGTGCCACAACGCAGACAGGAGATAATTCACCCCTCCACTTT.

This clonotype was found a few times. The rearrangement links TRBV6-2 or TRBV6-3 to TRBJ1-2; 8 bases match TRBD1. V trimming: 5 bases; J trimming: 5 bases; junction bases outside the gene matches: 4. Germline CDR1 and CDR2: MNHEY and SVGEGT. The CDR3 contains 13 residues. CDR3 residues: CASSDRQGYGYTF. For the CDR3, the DNA is TGTGCCAGCAGTGACAGACAGGGGTATGGCTACACCTTC.

The sample holds many counts of this clonotype. This chain links TRBV6-5 with TRBJ1-4; 10 bases map to TRBD1. Germline loops: CDR1 MNHEY, CDR2 SVGAGI. This CDR3 has 16 amino acids. V was clipped by 4 bases and J by 7 bases; unmatched bases: 9. CDR3 in DNA: TGTGCCAGCAGTTTTCCGGGACAGGGGTCGAGTGAAAAACTGTTTTTT. This sequence encodes CASSFPGQGSSEKLFF.

This clonotype was detected many times. The chain couples TRBV7-8 to TRBJ2-1; D might be TRBD1 or TRBD2, each matching 5 bases. The CDR3 is 15 amino acids. The ends were cut back, 0 bases at V and 7 bases at J, with 13 bases in the middle. The germline gives CDR1 SGHVS, CDR2 FQNEAQ. CDR3 protein: CASSLAPGTGNEQFF. CDR3 bases: TGTGCCAGCAGCTTAGCTCCGGGGACGGGGAATGAGCAGTTCTTC.

This clonotype was counted ten times or more. This sequence joins TRBV20-1 and TRBJ1-6, with D possibly matching TRBD1 (6 bases). Germline CDR1 DFQATT, CDR2 SNEGSKA (reference sequence). This CDR3 has 13 amino acids. Trimming shortened V by 2 bases and J by 10 bases, and 12 bases separated the two germline ends. This CDR3 is CSARKGEDSPLHF. DNA for the CDR3: TGCAGTGCTAGAAAGGGGGAGGACTCACCCCTCCACTTT.

The table lists this clonotype with a few counts. This chain links TRBV19 with TRBJ2-1; no firm D call. In germline, CDR1 is LNHDA, CDR2 SQIVND (reference sequence). The CDR3 length is 12 residues. The V end was cut by 8 bases, the J end by 8 bases, with 13 bases between. The CDR3: CASLSVLDEQFF. The CDR3 region has the DNA TGTGCCAGTCTCTCGGTCCTCGATGAGCAGTTCTTC.

In this sample, this clonotype turned up a few times. The chain joins TRBV10-2 to TRBJ2-5, with a weak D call TRBD2 (7 bases). CDR3 length equals 18 residues. The germline gives CDR1 WSHSY, CDR2 SAAADI. V was clipped by 10 bases and J by 2 bases, with 29 bases between them. CDR3 sequence reads: CATRGSVAGVGVQETQYF. For the CDR3, the DNA is TGCGCCACCAGGGGCTCGGTAGCGGGCGTGGGAGTACAAGAGACCCAGTACTTC.

The table lists this clonotype with a few counts. The V gene is TRBV18, the J gene TRBJ2-2, with a possible D match to TRBD1 (5 bases). Germline V lookup: CDR1 KGHSH, CDR2 LQKENI. Trimming took off 2 bases at V and 7 bases at J, with 11 bases between the two ends. This CDR3 has 14 residues. The CDR3: CASSPVRANGELFF. CDR3 in DNA: TGTGCCAGCTCACCAGTCAGGGCCAACGGGGAGCTGTTTTTT.

This clonotype was seen only a few times. This chain links TRBV28 with TRBJ1-5, with unresolved D. The CDR3 is 14 residues long. CDR1 and CDR2 from the germline V gene are MDHEN and SYDVKM. V was clipped by 7 bases and J by 7 bases, with 17 bases between them. Written as DNA, the CDR3 is TGTGCCAGCACCTTGGGCCCTGAGTGGCAGCCCCAGCATTTT. It specifies CASTLGPEWQPQHF. Supplemented by reference TRBV28 and TRBJ1-5, the full variable domain reads DVKVTQSSRYLVKRTGEKVFLECVQDMDHENMFWYRQDPGLGLRLIYFSYDVKMKEKGDIPEGYSVSREKKERFSLILESASTNQTSMYLCASTLGPEWQPQHFGDGTRLSIL.

This clonotype was recorded many times. The rearrangement links TRBV5-5 to TRBJ1-1; D gene ambiguous. The CDR3 is 15 residues long. V was trimmed by 2 bases and J by 4 bases, leaving 15 bases between them. The germline gives CDR1 SGHKS, CDR2 YYEKEE (reference sequence). This chain's CDR3 is CASSFSALGSTEAFF. The CDR3 DNA is TGTGCCAGCAGCTTCTCGGCGTTGGGAAGCACTGAAGCTTTCTTT.

The chain couples TRBV24-1 to TRBJ2-3, with TRBD2 matching over 14 bases. The CDR3 spans 15 residues. The trim removed 5 bases at V and 6 bases at J, leaving 3 bases unmatched. Looked up from germline, CDR1 is KGHDR and CDR2 is SFDVKD. CDR3 sequence: CATSGTSGRWDTQYF. The CDR3 region has the DNA TGTGCCACCAGTGGGACTAGCGGGAGGTGGGATACGCAGTATTTT.

This clonotype has just a few counts. V usage is TRBV6-1 and J usage is TRBJ2-1; TRBD2 is a possible D gene (5 bases). Germline V gene lookup returns CDR1 MNHNS and CDR2 SASEGT. V was shortened by 5 bases and J by 12 bases, with 14 bases between the two germline ends. This CDR3 has 12 residues. CDR3 region: CASSPWESGQFF. CDR3 coding DNA: TGTGCCAGCAGTCCCTGGGAGAGTGGGCAGTTCTTC.

This clonotype has just a few counts. The chain employs TRBV7-8 and TRBJ2-7, with unresolved D. V lost 2 bases, J lost 4 bases, and 12 bases lay in between. CDR1 SGHVS and CDR2 FQNEAQ come from the germline V gene. The CDR3 runs to 14 residues. The DNA of the CDR3 is TGTGCCAGCAGCTTATCGAGAAACAAATACGAGCAGTACTTC. Residues: CASSLSRNKYEQYF.

V gene TRBV6-5 combines with J gene TRBJ1-2; D is ambiguous. The length of the CDR3 is 14 residues. The V gene lost 4 bases and the J gene lost 2 bases, with 11 bases spanning the gap. CDR1 is MNHEY, CDR2 SVGAGI, per germline. The CDR3, as DNA: TGTGCCAGCAGTTCGGTATTGGGGAACTATGGCTACACCTTC. It is translated as CASSSVLGNYGYTF.

This clonotype has at least ten counts. This chain connects TRBV7-8 to TRBJ2-5, with no clear D. With 5 bases removed from V and 2 bases from J, the gap between germline ends came to 15 bases. The CDR3 loop spans 15 amino acids. Germline-derived CDR1 and CDR2 are SGHVS and FQNEAQ. Here the CDR3 reads CASSPRIGIQETQYF. CDR3 coding DNA: TGTGCCAGCAGCCCCCGGATCGGCATACAAGAGACCCAGTACTTC.

This clonotype showed up just a few times. The chain employs TRBV28 and TRBJ2-5, with TRBD2 matching 12 bases. Germline values: CDR1 MDHEN, CDR2 SYDVKM. Trimming at V came to 5 bases and at J to 5 bases, leaving 6 bases not matched to a gene. The CDR3 covers 15 residues. CDR3 sequence: CASSASGGAMETQYF. In nucleotides, the CDR3 is TGTGCCAGCAGTGCTAGCGGGGGGGCGATGGAGACCCAGTACTTC. Full variable domain (missing parts from reference TRBV28 and TRBJ2-5): DVKVTQSSRYLVKRTGEKVFLECVQDMDHENMFWYRQDPGLGLRLIYFSYDVKMKEKGDIPEGYSVSREKKERFSLILESASTNQTSMYLCASSASGGAMETQYFGPGTRLLVL.

A word on this clonotype: A much larger clone lies one base from this, so it may be a read error. The V gene is TRBV25-1, the J gene TRBJ1-1; no clear D. The length of the CDR3 is 12 residues. CDR1 is MGHDK and CDR2 is SYGVNS in the germline V gene. The CDR3, as DNA: TGTACCAGCAGCGGGGTAAACACTGAAGCTTTCTTT. Translation gives CTSSGVNTEAFF.